The present TCR beta chain was sequenced within a study of blood T cell repertoires in COVID-19. Overall study: The United States, Italy and Spain were the sources of the acute and convalescent COVID-19 samples.

This clone has a single count. V shed 6 bases, J shed 4 bases, and the junction held 5 bases outside the gene matches. The CDR3 has 13 residues. Germline V lookup: CDR1 SGHTA, CDR2 FQGNSA. In the study's own analysis: How many nucleated cells were present was estimated from reference gene primer amplification. Assay used: immunoSEQ multiplex PCR; TCRdb lists only in-frame clones, some missing. From that table come the V and J calls and clone size; the DNA was used to work out D and trimming. The sample lists 250,000 or so clones, about nine tenths seen once, with roughly 8.5% in the top ten. What was sequenced was peripheral blood. The chain is built from TRBV7-2 and TRBJ1-1; 7 bases fit TRBD1. The clonotype comes from a man aged 40-55 years with active or convalescent COVID-19. In DNA, the CDR3 is TGTGCCAGCAGTTCCTACAGGGGCACTGAAGCTTTCTTT. Its translation: CASSSYRGTEAFF.